These 21 T cell receptor beta chains were sequenced from one sample in a study of T cell repertoires in cytomegalovirus infection. From the reads, TCRdb called clonotypes with MiXCR, one entry per CDR3 protein. This sample yields roughly 990,000 distinct CDR3 sequences, of which approximately 31% are seen a single time; about an eighth belongs to the top ten. These receptors have no identified antigens. This specimen was cultured CD8+ T cells from PBMCs, taken from culture after CMV antigen stimulation. The receptor source for this set is a human donor in good health (CMV status not recorded). Some clones in this sample may be carry-over from other donors' samples.

There are a few counts of this clonotype. The J gene is TRBJ1-5, the V gene TRBV27; tentatively, D is TRBD1 (6 bases). Trimming took 6 bases from V and 4 from J, leaving 13 bases between them. CDR1 and CDR2 (germline): MNHEY, SMNVEV (reference sequence). This CDR3 has 14 residues. CDR3 nucleotide sequence: TGTGCCAGCAGACCCGGACAGAGTAATCAGCCCCAGCATTTT. It yields the protein CASRPGQSNQPQHF.

The genes are TRBV6-2 or TRBV6-3 and TRBJ1-2; D is perhaps TRBD1 (5 bases). This CDR3 has 17 residues. V dropped 0 bases and J dropped 1 base, with 15 bases sitting between them. The germline gives CDR1 MNHEY, CDR2 SVGEGT. CDR3 region: CASSYSKRGTINYGYTF. Here the CDR3 DNA reads TGTGCCAGCAGTTACTCGAAAAGAGGGACGATTAACTATGGCTACACCTTC.

The V and J genes are TRBV5-1 and TRBJ2-3; 8 nucleotides align to TRBD1. CDR3 length equals 16 residues. Germline V gives CDR1 SGHRS, CDR2 YFSETQ. After removal of 5 bases from V and 2 bases from J, the junction contained 10 bases not matched to a gene. This CDR3 is CASSFGQGALTDTQYF. For the CDR3, the DNA is TGCGCCAGCAGTTTCGGGCAGGGGGCTCTCACAGATACGCAGTATTTT.

This clonotype showed up just once. This chain joins TRBV2 and TRBJ2-7; D tentatively reads TRBD1 or TRBD2 (5 bases each). V was pared by 5 bases and J by 3 bases, with 8 bases between. Germline CDR1 reads SNHLY; CDR2 reads FYNNEI. The CDR3 is 12 amino acids. The CDR3 DNA reads TGTGCCAGCAGTAGGGACGTCTACGAGCAGTACTTC. Protein product: CASSRDVYEQYF.

In its sample, this clonotype was seen a few times. V is TRBV6-2 or TRBV6-3 and J is TRBJ2-5; D not certain. Trimming removed 6 bases at V and 1 base at J, with 18 bases between. Looked up from germline, CDR1 is MNHEY and CDR2 is SVGEGT. This CDR3 is 16 amino acids long. This CDR3 is CASSTDGFKAQETQYF. As DNA, the CDR3 is TGTGCCAGCAGCACCGATGGCTTTAAGGCCCAAGAGACCCAGTACTTC.

Only a few counts were recorded for this clonotype. The chain couples TRBV7-6 to TRBJ1-2, with 7 bases aligning to TRBD1. V gave up 0 bases and J gave up 7 bases; unmatched junction bases: 2. CDR3 length: 13 residues. Germline CDR1 is SGHVS and CDR2 is FNYEAQ. The CDR3 reads CASSLAWDSGYTF. The DNA of the CDR3 is TGTGCCAGCAGCTTAGCTTGGGACAGTGGCTACACCTTC.

Concerning this clonotype itself: The junction departs from the called germline gene at one end, perhaps through a read error. V usage is TRBV27 and J usage is TRBJ1-1, with unresolved D. This CDR3 contains 14 residues. The germline CDR1 and CDR2 sequences are MNHEY and SMNVEV (reference sequence). In nucleotides, the CDR3 is TGTGCCAGCAGTCCCGCCGCAGCGAACACTGAAACTTTCTTT. Translating it yields CASSPAAANTETFF.

This clonotype was counted at least ten times. The chain is built from TRBV12-5 and TRBJ1-2; no definite D call. The CDR3 totals 14 residues. Germline V gene data show CDR1 as LGHNT and CDR2 as FRNRAP. V lost 6 bases, J lost 1 base, and 12 bases lay in between. CDR3 sequence reads: CASGDRADNYGYTF. The CDR3 DNA is TGTGCTAGTGGGGACCGGGCAGATAACTATGGCTACACCTTC.

The gene calls are TRBV11-1 and TRBJ2-7; D gene ambiguous. This CDR3 region has 12 residues. Germline CDR1 is SGHAT and CDR2 is FQDESV (reference sequence). Deletions cut 11 bases from V and 9 bases from J, with 20 bases between. The CDR3 nucleotides read TGTGCCGTCGGCGGAACTGGAGAGAGGCAGTACTTC. Protein sequence: CAVGGTGERQYF.

The V call is TRBV29-1, the J call TRBJ2-3; 13 bases line up with TRBD2. CDR3 length: 18 residues. J lost 0 bases, V lost 3 bases, and 9 bases had no gene match. Germline V gene sequence: CDR1 SQVTM, CDR2 ANQGSEA. The CDR3 bases are TGCAGCGTTGACGGGGGACTAGCGGGGTCTCCGAGCACAGATACGCAGTATTTT. It codes for CSVDGGLAGSPSTDTQYF.

This clonotype was found a few times. The chain couples TRBV19 to TRBJ1-5; D gene unclear. There are 15 residues in the CDR3. Germline CDR1 and CDR2: LNHDA and SQIVND (reference sequence). V was pared by 3 bases and J by 2 bases, with 11 bases between. In nucleotides, the CDR3 is TGTGCCAGTAGTATTCCGGGGAGTGGCAATCAGCCCCAGCATTTT. It specifies CASSIPGSGNQPQHF.

There are many counts of this clonotype. V gene TRBV19 combines with J gene TRBJ1-1, with a possible D match to TRBD1 (6 bases). Germline lookup yields CDR1 LNHDA and CDR2 SQIVND (reference sequence). The CDR3 covers 13 residues. Deletions cut 7 bases from V and 2 bases from J, with 11 bases between. DNA of the CDR3: TGTGCCAGTACTAAGGACAGAAACACTGAAGCTTTCTTT. This sequence encodes CASTKDRNTEAFF.

This clonotype has only a few counts. This rearrangement joins TRBV7-8 to TRBJ2-1, with 12 bases aligning to TRBD2. Germline V CDR1 and CDR2: SGHVS, FQNEAQ. The CDR3 has 16 amino acids. V dropped 6 bases and J dropped 7; count of bases not matched to a gene: 10. DNA for the CDR3: TGTGCCAGCAGTTTGCCTACTAGCGGGGGGTTAAATGAGCAGTTCTTC. Its protein is CASSLPTSGGLNEQFF.

A few counts support this clonotype. This sequence joins TRBV12-3 or TRBV12-4 and TRBJ1-2, with D maybe TRBD1 (6 bases). The CDR3 consists of 15 residues. Between the trimmed V and J ends, which lost 6 bases and 3 bases, there was a span of 17 bases. CDR3 DNA: TGTGCCAGCAGCCAAAAAGGGGGATTCTACTATGGCTACACCTTC. It codes for CASSQKGGFYYGYTF.

This clonotype was counted a single time. The chain carries TRBV12-3 or TRBV12-4 and TRBJ2-3; 9 bases line up with TRBD2. The CDR3 is 16 amino acids. Unmatched junction bases numbered 6, after V lost 5 bases and J lost 0 bases. The CDR3 protein is CASSESSGGSTDTQYF. For the CDR3, the DNA is TGTGCCAGCAGTGAAAGTAGCGGGGGAAGCACAGATACGCAGTATTTT.

The chain joins TRBV11-2 to TRBJ2-2, with D uncertain. V was shortened by 1 base and J by 3 bases, with 6 bases between the two germline ends. Germline CDR1 is SGHAT and CDR2 is FQNNGV. CDR3 length: 14 residues. The DNA of the CDR3 is TGTGCCAGCAGCTTAGTAGAATACACCGGGGAGCTGTTTTTT. It codes for CASSLVEYTGELFF.

The chain combines TRBV19 with TRBJ2-1; TRBD2 is a possible D gene (7 bases). Trimming removed 3 bases at V and 10 bases at J, with 16 bases between. This CDR3 spans 14 amino acids. CDR1 and CDR2 from the germline V gene are LNHDA and SQIVND (reference sequence). The DNA for the CDR3 is TGTGCCAGTAGTATCGGGGGGCCCCGCTCGGAGCAGTTCTTC. This encodes CASSIGGPRSEQFF. The whole variable domain, remainder taken from reference TRBV19 and TRBJ2-1, is DGGITQSPKYLFRKEGQNVTLSCEQNLNHDAMYWYRQDPGQGLRLIYYSQIVNDFQKGDIAEGYSVSREKKESFPLTVTSAQKNPTAFYLCASSIGGPRSEQFFGPGTRLTVL.

This clonotype showed up just a few times. CDR3 sequence: CASSYSGTPKEQYF. The CDR3 DNA follows: TGTGCCAGCAGTTACTCCGGGACCCCGAAGGAGCAGTACTTC. This chain connects TRBV6-5 to TRBJ2-7; possibly TRBD1 or TRBD2 for D (5 bases each). The CDR3 totals 14 residues. The V and J ends lost 0 bases and 7 bases respectively, with 13 bases between them. Germline V gene sequence: CDR1 MNHEY, CDR2 SVGAGI.

V usage is TRBV7-2 and J usage is TRBJ2-7; D gene ambiguous. The CDR3 contains 12 residues. Trimming cost V 1 base and J 5 bases, with 6 bases left between them. Germline CDR1 SGHTA, CDR2 FQGNSA. The CDR3 DNA reads TGTGCCAGCAGCTTAGGGATCCACGAGCAGTACGTC. It yields the protein CASSLGIHEQYV.

The rearrangement uses TRBV7-2 and TRBJ1-3; TRBD1 agrees at 11 bases. This CDR3 is 17 amino acids long. The trim removed 5 bases at V and 3 bases at J, leaving 9 bases unmatched. Germline CDR1 SGHTA, CDR2 FQGNSA. The CDR3 is CASSGRDRGSNGNTIYF. As DNA, the CDR3 is TGTGCCAGCAGCGGCCGGGACAGGGGGTCGAATGGAAACACCATATATTTT.

This clonotype was detected once. The chain links TRBV10-1 to TRBJ1-1, with D hard to call. Per the germline V gene, CDR1 is WNHNN and CDR2 is SYGVQD (reference sequence). This CDR3 is 14 amino acids long. The ends were cut back, 0 bases at V and 7 bases at J, with 12 bases in the middle. This chain's CDR3 is CASSESPSGREAFF. DNA for the CDR3: TGCGCCAGCAGTGAGTCTCCGAGCGGGCGTGAAGCTTTCTTT.